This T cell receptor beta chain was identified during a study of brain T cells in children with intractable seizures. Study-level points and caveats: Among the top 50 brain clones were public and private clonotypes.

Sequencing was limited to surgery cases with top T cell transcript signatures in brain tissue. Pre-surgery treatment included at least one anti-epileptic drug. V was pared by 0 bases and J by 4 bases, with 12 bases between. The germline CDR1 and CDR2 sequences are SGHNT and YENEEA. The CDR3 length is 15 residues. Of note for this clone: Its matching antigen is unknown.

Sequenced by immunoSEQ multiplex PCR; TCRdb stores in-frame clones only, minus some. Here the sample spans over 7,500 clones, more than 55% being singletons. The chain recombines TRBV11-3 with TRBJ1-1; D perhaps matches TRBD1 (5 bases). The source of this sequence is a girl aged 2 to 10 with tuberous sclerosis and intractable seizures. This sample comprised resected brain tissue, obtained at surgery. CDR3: CASSLEAGGSTEAFF. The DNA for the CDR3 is TGTGCCAGCAGCTTAGAGGCCGGGGGGAGCACTGAAGCTTTCTTT.